This T cell receptor (beta chain) is from a study of blood T cell repertoires in COVID-19. In the authors' workflow: How many nucleated cells were present was estimated from reference gene primer amplification. The data were produced by immunoSEQ multiplex PCR, yet TCRdb's version contains in-frame clones alone and is incomplete. V, J and clone size are taken as reported in that table, and D and trimming were inferred from the DNA itself. Of roughly 320,000 clones detected, just over 85% appear once; the ten largest clones hold about 4.2%. Trimming took 4 bases from V and 2 from J; bases not matched to a gene: 4. The CDR3 has 13 residues. Germline V CDR1 and CDR2: SQVTM, ANQGSEA.

The sequenced sample consisted of PBMCs or T cells enriched from blood (not recorded which). The chain couples TRBV29-1 to TRBJ2-5; TRBD2 matches at 7 bases. This receptor was obtained from a man aged 30-40 years who had recovered from COVID-19. The CDR3 loop reads CSVVEGGQETQYF. DNA of the CDR3: TGCAGCGTTGTCGAGGGAGGGCAAGAGACCCAGTACTTC.